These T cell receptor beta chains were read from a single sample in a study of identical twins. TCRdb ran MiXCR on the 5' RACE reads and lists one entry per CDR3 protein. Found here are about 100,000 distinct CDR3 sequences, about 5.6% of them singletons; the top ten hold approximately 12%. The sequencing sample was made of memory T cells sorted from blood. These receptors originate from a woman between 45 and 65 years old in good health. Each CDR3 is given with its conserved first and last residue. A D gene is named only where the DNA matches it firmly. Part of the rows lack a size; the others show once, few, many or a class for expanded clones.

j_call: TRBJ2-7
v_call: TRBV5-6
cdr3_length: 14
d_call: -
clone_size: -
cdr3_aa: CASSLLGRYYEQYF
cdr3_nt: TGTGCCAGCAGCTTGTTAGGACGTTACTACGAGCAGTACTTC

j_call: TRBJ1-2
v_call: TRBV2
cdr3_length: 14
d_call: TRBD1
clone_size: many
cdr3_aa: CASSLGQGTYGYTF
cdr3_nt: TGTGCCAGCTCATTGGGACAGGGCACGTATGGCTACACCTTC

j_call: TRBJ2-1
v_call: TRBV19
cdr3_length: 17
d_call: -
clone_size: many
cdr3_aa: CASSIVGVSAYYNEQFF
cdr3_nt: TGTGCCAGTAGTATAGTTGGGGTTAGCGCGTACTACAATGAGCAGTTCTTC

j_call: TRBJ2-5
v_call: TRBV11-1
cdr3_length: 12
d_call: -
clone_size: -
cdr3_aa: CASSQRSETQYF
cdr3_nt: TGTGCCAGCAGCCAGCGGAGTGAGACCCAGTACTTC

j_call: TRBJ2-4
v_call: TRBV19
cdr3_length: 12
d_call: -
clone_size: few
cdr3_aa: CASSRGVGIQYF
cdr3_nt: TGTGCCAGCAGCAGGGGGGTTGGCATTCAGTACTTC

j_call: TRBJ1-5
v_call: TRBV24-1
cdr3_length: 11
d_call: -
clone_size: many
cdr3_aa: CATSRGAPQHF
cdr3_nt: TGTGCCACCAGCAGGGGTGCGCCCCAGCATTTT

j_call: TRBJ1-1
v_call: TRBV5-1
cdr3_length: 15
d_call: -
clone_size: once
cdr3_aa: CASSLSPGVNTEAFF
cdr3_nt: TGCGCCAGCAGCTTGTCCCCAGGGGTTAACACTGAAGCTTTCTTT

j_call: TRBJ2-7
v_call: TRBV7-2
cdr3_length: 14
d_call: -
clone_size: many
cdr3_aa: CASSTYRNSYEQYF
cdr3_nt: TGTGCCAGCAGCACATACAGGAACTCCTACGAGCAGTACTTC

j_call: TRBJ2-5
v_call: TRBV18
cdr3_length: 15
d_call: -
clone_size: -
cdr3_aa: CASSPRLGDQETQYF
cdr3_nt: TGTGCCAGCTCACCACGCTTGGGGGACCAAGAGACCCAGTACTTC

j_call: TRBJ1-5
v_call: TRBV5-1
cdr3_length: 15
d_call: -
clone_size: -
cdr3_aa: CASSPDSYSNQPQHF
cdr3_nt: TGCGCCAGCAGCCCGGACAGCTATAGCAATCAGCCCCAGCATTTT

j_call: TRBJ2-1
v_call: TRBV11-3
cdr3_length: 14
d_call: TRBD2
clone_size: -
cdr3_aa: CASSGREGLNEQFF
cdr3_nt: TGTGCCAGCAGCGGTCGGGAGGGCCTCAATGAGCAGTTCTTC

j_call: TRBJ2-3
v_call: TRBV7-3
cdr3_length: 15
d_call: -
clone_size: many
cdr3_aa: CASSLNPQETDTQYF
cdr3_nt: TGTGCCAGCAGCTTAAACCCTCAAGAAACAGATACGCAGTATTTT

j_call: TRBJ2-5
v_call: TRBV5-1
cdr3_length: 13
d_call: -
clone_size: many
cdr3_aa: CASSITGMETQYF
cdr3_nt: TGCGCCAGCAGCATCACAGGGATGGAGACCCAGTACTTC

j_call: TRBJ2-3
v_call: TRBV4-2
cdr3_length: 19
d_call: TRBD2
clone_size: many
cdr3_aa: CASSHEGAGGPVGTDTQYF
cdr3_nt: TGTGCCAGCAGCCATGAGGGAGCGGGAGGGCCGGTGGGCACAGATACGCAGTATTTT

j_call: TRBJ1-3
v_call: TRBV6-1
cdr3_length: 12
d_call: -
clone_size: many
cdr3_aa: CASRTIGNTIYF
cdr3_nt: TGTGCCAGCAGGACCATAGGAAACACCATATATTTT

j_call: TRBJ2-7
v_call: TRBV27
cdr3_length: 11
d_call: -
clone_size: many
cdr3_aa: CASSRRHEQYF
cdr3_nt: TGTGCCAGCAGTCGACGCCACGAGCAGTACTTC